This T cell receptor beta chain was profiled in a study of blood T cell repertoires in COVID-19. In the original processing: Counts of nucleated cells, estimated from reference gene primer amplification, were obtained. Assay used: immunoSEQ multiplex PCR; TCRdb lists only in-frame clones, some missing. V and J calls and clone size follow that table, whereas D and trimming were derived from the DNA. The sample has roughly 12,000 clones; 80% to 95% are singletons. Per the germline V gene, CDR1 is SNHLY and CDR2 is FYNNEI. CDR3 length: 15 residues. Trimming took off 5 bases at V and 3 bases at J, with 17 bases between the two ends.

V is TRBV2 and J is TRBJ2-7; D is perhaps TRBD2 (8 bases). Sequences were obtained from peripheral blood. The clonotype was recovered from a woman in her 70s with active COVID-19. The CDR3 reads CASSPGGLGGYEQYF. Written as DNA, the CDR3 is TGTGCCAGCAGTCCAGGGGGACTAGGGGGCTACGAGCAGTACTTC.